Following are 5 T cell receptor beta chains from one sample sequenced in a study of blood T cell repertoires in COVID-19. The method was immunoSEQ multiplex PCR; TCRdb's version includes in-frame clones alone and lacks a portion of them. The sample lists 120,000 to 150,000 clones, about 83% occurring once. The sequencing input was PBMCs or T cells enriched from blood (not recorded which). The receptor set was obtained from a woman aged 45-59 years who had been exposed to COVID-19.

The rearrangement links TRBV19 to TRBJ1-2; D perhaps matches TRBD1 (5 bases). V dropped 6 bases and J dropped 5 bases, with 13 bases sitting between them. The CDR3 covers 13 residues. Germline lookup yields CDR1 LNHDA and CDR2 SQIVND (reference sequence). In nucleotides, the CDR3 is TGTGCCAGTAGCAGGGATGTGCGATATGGCTACACCTTC. Translation: CASSRDVRYGYTF.

The rearrangement uses TRBV2 and TRBJ2-7; 9 bases match TRBD1. There are 12 residues in the CDR3. The germline V gene encodes CDR1 SNHLY and CDR2 FYNNEI. V was pared by 10 bases and J by 6 bases, with 7 bases of the junction left unmatched. The CDR3: CAIGTGSPEQYF. The CDR3 region has the DNA TGTGCCATCGGGACAGGGAGCCCCGAGCAGTACTTC.

The chain couples TRBV29-1 to TRBJ2-1, with 11 bases identical to TRBD1. CDR3 length equals 15 residues. The V gene end was trimmed by 2 bases and the J gene end by 7 bases; junction bases not matched to a gene: 7. Germline CDR1 reads SQVTM; CDR2 reads ANQGSEA. CDR3 in DNA: TGCAGCGTTGAAATTGGACAGGGGGCAGGAAATGAGCAGTTCTTC. Residues: CSVEIGQGAGNEQFF.

The V gene is TRBV18, the J gene TRBJ2-5, with TRBD2 as a possible D gene (6 bases). The CDR3 totals 13 residues. Between the trimmed V and J ends, which lost 4 bases and 1 base, there was a span of 7 bases. Germline V gene data show CDR1 as KGHSH and CDR2 as LQKENI. The CDR3 is CASSQGGQETQYF. The CDR3 bases are TGTGCCAGCTCACAGGGAGGCCAAGAGACCCAGTACTTC.

This clone was seen just once. The rearrangement links TRBV3-1 (or the pseudogene TRBV3-2) to TRBJ2-3, with 7 bases aligning to TRBD2. The CDR3 is 16 amino acids. Looked up from germline, CDR1 is LGHDT and CDR2 is YNNKEL (reference sequence). With 3 bases clipped from V and 6 bases from J, the junction kept 12 bases outside the gene matches. The CDR3 sequence is CASSQMLADPRDTQYF. DNA of the CDR3: TGTGCCAGCAGCCAGATGCTAGCGGACCCACGGGATACGCAGTATTTT.